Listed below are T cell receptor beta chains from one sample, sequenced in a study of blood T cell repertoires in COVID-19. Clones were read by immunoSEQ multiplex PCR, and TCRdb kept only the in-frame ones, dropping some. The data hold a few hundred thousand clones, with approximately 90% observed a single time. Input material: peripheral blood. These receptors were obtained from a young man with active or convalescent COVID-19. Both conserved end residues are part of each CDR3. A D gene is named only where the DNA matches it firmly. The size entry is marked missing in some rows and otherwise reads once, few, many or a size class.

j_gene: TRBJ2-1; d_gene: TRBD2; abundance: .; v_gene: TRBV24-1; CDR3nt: TGTGCCACCAGTGATATAAGGGAGGGCCGGGATGAGCAGTTCTTC; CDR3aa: CATSDIREGRDEQFF
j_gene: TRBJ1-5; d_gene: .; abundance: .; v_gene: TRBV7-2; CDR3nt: TGTGCCAGCAGTTCTCAGGGCCCGCCTAGCAATCAGCCCCAGCATTTT; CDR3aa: CASSSQGPPSNQPQHF
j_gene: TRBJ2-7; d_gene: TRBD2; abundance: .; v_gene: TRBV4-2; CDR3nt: TGTGCCAGCAGCCAAGGCGGGAGCTCCTACGAGCAGTACTTC; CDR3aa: CASSQGGSSYEQYF
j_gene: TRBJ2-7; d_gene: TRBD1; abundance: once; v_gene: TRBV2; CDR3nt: TGTGCCAGCAGCGAACAGGGGGCGATTTCCGAGCAGTACTTC; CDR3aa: CASSEQGAISEQYF
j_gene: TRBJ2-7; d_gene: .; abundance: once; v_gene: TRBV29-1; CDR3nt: TGCAGCGCAATCGGGACACCCTCCTACGAGCAGTACTTC; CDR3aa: CSAIGTPSYEQYF
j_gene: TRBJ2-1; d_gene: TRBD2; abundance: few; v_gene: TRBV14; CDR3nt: TGTGCCAGCAGCCGTGCTAGCGGACCCTACAATGAGCAGTTCTTC; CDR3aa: CASSRASGPYNEQFF
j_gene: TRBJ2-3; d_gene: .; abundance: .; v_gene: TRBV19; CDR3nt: TGTGCCAGTAGTGCAGTGGGAGCGACAGATACGCAGTATTTT; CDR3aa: CASSAVGATDTQYF
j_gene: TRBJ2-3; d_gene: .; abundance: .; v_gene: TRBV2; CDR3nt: TGTGCCAGCAGTGACGACGGGGTCACCACAGATACGCAGTATTTT; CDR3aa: CASSDDGVTTDTQYF
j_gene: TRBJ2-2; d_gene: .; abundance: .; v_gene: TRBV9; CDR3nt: TGTGCCAGCAGCGCCCTGGAGACCGGGGAGCTGTTTTTT; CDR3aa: CASSALETGELFF
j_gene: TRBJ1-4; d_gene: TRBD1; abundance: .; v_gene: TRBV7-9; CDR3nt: TGTGCCAGCAGCTCGGCTCGACAGGGAGGAGAAAAACTGTTTTTT; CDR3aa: CASSSARQGGEKLFF
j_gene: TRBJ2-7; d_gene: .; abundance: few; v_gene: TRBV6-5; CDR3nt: TGTGCCAGCAGTCAGGGCGGCGAGCAGTACTTC; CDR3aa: CASSQGGEQYF
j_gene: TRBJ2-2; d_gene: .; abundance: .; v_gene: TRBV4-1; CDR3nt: TGCGCCAGCAGCCTCGAGCTCGGAAAGGTCGGGACTGGGGAGCTGTTTTTT; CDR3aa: CASSLELGKVGTGELFF
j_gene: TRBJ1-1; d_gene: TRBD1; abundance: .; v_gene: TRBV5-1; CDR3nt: TGCGCCAGCAGCTTGAATGGACAGGAGGAGACTGAAGCTTTCTTT; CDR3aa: CASSLNGQEETEAFF
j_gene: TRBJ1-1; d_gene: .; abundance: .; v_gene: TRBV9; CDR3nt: TGTGCCAGCAGCGTAGGTGACGGGGAGAACACTGAAGCTTTCTTT; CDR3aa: CASSVGDGENTEAFF
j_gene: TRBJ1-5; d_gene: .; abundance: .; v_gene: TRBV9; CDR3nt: TGTGCCAGCAGCGTAGGCGGGTTTAGCAATCAGCCCCAGCATTTT; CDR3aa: CASSVGGFSNQPQHF
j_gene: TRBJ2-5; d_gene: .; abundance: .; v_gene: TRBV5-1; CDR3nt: TGCGCCAGCAGAGGGGTCACCGGCGACGAACGGTGGACCCAGTACTTC; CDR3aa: CASRGVTGDERWTQYF
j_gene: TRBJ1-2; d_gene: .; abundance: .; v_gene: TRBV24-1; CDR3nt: TGTGCCACCGGTGAAAACCGGGGCTACACCTTC; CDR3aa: CATGENRGYTF
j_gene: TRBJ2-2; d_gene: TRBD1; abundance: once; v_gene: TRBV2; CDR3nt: TGTGCCAGCAGGGGGACAGGGGGGACCGGGGAGCTGTTTTTT; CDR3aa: CASRGTGGTGELFF
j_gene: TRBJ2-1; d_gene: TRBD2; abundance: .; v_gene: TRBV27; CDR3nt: TGTGCCAGCAGCATAAGAAGCGGGGGGGCCTTGGCTGAGCAGTTCTTC; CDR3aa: CASSIRSGGALAEQFF
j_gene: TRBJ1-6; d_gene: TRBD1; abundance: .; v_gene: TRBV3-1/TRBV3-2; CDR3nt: TGTGCCAGCAGCCTGATCCTCTCACAGGGGGGAAATTCACCCCTCCACTTT; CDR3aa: CASSLILSQGGNSPLHF
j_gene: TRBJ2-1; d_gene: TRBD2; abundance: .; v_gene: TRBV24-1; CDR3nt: TGTGCCACCAGTGTCGGGTTCAGCGGGGGGATATACAATGAGCAGTTCTTC; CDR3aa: CATSVGFSGGIYNEQFF
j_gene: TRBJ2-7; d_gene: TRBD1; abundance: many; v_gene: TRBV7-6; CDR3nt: TGTGCCAGCAGCTTTGGGACAGGGCGGTACGAGCAGTACTTC; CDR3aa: CASSFGTGRYEQYF
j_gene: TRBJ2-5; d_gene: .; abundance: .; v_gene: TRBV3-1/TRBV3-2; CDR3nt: TGTGCCAGCAGCCAAGTTCCAGGAGAGACCCAGTACTTC; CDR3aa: CASSQVPGETQYF
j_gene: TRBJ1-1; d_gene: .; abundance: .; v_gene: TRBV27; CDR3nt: TGTGCCAGCAGTGAGGGCCTCCGCGTCACTGAAGCTTTCTTT; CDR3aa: CASSEGLRVTEAFF
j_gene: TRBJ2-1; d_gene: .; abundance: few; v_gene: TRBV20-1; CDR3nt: TGCAGTGCTAGTACCCGGGCCTACAATGAGCAGTTCTTC; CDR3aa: CSASTRAYNEQFF
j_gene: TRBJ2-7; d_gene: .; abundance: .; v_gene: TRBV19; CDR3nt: TGTGCCAGTAGTACGGGGAGCGAGCAGTACTTC; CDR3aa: CASSTGSEQYF
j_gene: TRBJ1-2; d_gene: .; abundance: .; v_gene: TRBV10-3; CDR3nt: TGTGCCATCTATAACTATGGCTACACCTTC; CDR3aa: CAIYNYGYTF
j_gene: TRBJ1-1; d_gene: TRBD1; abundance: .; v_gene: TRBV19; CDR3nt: TGTGCCAGTATTTCCGGGACAGGCACCCGAGCTTTCTTT; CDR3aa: CASISGTGTRAFF
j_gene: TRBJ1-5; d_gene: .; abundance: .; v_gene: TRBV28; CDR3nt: TGTGCCAGCGCGGGTACAGAGTCTAGCAATCAGCCCCAGCATTTT; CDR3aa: CASAGTESSNQPQHF
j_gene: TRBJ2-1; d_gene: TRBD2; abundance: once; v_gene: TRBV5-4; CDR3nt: TGTGCCAGCAGTAGAGAAGCGGGAGGGCCTTACAATGAGCAGTTCTTC; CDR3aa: CASSREAGGPYNEQFF
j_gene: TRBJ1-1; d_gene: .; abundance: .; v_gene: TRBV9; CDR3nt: TGTGCCAGCAGCGAGGACAGCATGGAAGCTTTCTTT; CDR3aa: CASSEDSMEAFF
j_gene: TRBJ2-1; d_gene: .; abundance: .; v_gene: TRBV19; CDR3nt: TGTGCCAGTAGTATGTTAAGCGGCTCCTACAATGAGCAGTTCTTC; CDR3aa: CASSMLSGSYNEQFF
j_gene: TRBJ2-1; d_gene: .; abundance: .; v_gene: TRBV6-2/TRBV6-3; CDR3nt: TGTGCCAGCAGTTACTCGAGACAAGGAAGCAATGAGCAGTTCTTC; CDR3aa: CASSYSRQGSNEQFF
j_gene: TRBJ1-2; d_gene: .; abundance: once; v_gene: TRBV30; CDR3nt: TGTGCCTGGGCTACAGGGAACTATGGCTACACCTTC; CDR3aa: CAWATGNYGYTF
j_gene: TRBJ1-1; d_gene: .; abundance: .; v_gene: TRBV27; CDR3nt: TGTGCCAGGAAAAGACAGACCTGGAACACTGAAGCTTTCTTT; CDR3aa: CARKRQTWNTEAFF
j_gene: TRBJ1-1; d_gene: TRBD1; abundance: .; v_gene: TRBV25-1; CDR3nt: TGTGCCACCCAAGGGACAGGGGGCGAAGCTTTCTTT; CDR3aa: CATQGTGGEAFF
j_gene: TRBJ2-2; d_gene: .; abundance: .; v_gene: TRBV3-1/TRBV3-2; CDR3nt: TGTGCCAGCAGCCAAGAAGGACTTCCCGGGGAGCTGTTTTTT; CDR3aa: CASSQEGLPGELFF
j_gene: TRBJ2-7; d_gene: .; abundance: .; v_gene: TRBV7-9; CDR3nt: TGTGCCAGCAGCTTTAGCGGTAGCTCCTACGAGCAGTACTTC; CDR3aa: CASSFSGSSYEQYF
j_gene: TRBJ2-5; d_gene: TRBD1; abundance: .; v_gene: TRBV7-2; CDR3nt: TGTGCCAGCAGCCCCCCCTCACAGGGGTGGGCGACCCAGTACTTC; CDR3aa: CASSPPSQGWATQYF
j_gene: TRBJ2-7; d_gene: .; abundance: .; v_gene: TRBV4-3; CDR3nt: TGCGCCAGCAGCCTCTTCGCGGACAACTTCTACGAGCAGTACTTC; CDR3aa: CASSLFADNFYEQYF
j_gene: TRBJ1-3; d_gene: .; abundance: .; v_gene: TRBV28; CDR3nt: TGTGCCAGCAGTCAGTTAGGGGGGGCATCTGGAAACACCATATATTTT; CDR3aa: CASSQLGGASGNTIYF
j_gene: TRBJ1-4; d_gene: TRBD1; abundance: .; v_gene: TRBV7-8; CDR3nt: TGTGCCAGCAGCTTTCGGGACAGGGGTGCTGGAAAACTGTTTTTT; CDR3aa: CASSFRDRGAGKLFF
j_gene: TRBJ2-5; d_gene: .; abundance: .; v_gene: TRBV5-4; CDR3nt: TGTGCCAGCAGCTTCGAACCGAGGGAGACCCAGTACTTC; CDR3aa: CASSFEPRETQYF
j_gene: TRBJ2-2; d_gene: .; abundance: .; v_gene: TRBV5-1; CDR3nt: TGCGCCAGCAGCTTGGATGGTTCAGCGGTTGGAACCGGGGAGCTGTTTTTT; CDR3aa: CASSLDGSAVGTGELFF
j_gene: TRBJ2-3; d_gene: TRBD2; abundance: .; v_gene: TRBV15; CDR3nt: TGTGCCACCAGCGGGCGGGGGGGAACAGATACGCAGTATTTT; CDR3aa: CATSGRGGTDTQYF
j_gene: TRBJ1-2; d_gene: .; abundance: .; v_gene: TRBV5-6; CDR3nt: TGTGCCAGCAACCCCCTCCCAACAGGGAATGTCGGCTACACCTTC; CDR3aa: CASNPLPTGNVGYTF
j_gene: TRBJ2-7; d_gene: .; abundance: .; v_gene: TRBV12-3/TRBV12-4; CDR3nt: TGTGCCAGCAGGGGCCGATACGGGCAGTACTTC; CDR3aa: CASRGRYGQYF
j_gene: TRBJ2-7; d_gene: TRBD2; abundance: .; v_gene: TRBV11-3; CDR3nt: TGTGCCAGCAGTCCCAGCGGGGCGCGTTGGTACTTC; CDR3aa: CASSPSGARWYF
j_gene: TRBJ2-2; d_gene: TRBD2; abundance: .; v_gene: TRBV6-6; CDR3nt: TGTGCCGGCTTAGCGGGGCTCACCGGGGAGCTGTTTTTT; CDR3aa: CAGLAGLTGELFF
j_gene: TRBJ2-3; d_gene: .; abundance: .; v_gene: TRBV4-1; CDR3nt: TGCGCCAGCAGCCAAGATAAACAGACCGCGGGGACGCAGTATTTT; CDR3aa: CASSQDKQTAGTQYF
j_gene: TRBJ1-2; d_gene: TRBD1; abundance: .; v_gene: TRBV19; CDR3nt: TGTGCCAGTAGTATAGGACAGGGTTATGGCTACACCTTC; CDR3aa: CASSIGQGYGYTF
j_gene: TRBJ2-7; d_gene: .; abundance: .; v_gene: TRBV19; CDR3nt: TGTGCCAGTAGTATCCGGGTAGGACTCTACGAGCAGTACTTC; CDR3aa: CASSIRVGLYEQYF
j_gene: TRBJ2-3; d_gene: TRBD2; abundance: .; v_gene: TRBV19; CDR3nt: TGTGCCAGTAGTCGACTAGCGGCTAGCACAGATACGCAGTATTTT; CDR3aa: CASSRLAASTDTQYF